What follows is one T cell receptor beta chain and its context. What it recognizes is unknown. The record originates from a study of blood T cells in healthy people across ages. The use of a sample-barcoded 5' primer and a J-beta primer mix characterized a second PCR of roughly 6 to 11 cycles. A single record per CDR3 protein comes from TCRdb applying MiXCR to the 5' RACE reads. The sample consists of about 510,000 distinct CDR3 sequences, approximately 26% of them appearing once. The CDR3 is made up of 14 amino acids. The ends were cut back, 2 bases at V and 4 bases at J, with 12 bases in the middle. CDR1 and CDR2 from the germline V gene are SGHRS and YFSETQ. The study, taken as a whole, reports: Long-lived and aged donors differed, with more naive CD4+ cells and higher diversity in the long-lived.

These data are also associated with another study on T cells of mothers and their children. That study adds: Added by the second PCR's M1S primer were sample barcodes and 2-4 random nucleotides. The yield was over 9.5 million TCR beta CDR3 reads from each mother and about 3.2 million from each child. Similar effects of thymic selection on TCR recombination output were recorded in related and unrelated pairs.

This chain uses TRBV5-1 with TRBJ1-2, with D uncertain. The clonotype originates from a boy between 2 and 10 years old in good health. Sequencing used blood. The CDR3 loop is CASSFERLGYGYTF. The CDR3 DNA follows: TGCGCCAGCAGCTTTGAGAGGTTGGGCTATGGCTACACCTTC.